Included here is one T cell receptor beta chain sequence, with context. Its antigen is not yet known. No base quality values were provided; no much bigger clone lies one nucleotide off. This sample stems from a study of blood T cell repertoires in COVID-19 (dated by TCRdb to 2018 to 2020). As for the study more broadly: Samples covering the acute and convalescent phases of COVID-19 were provided by collaborators in the United States, Italy and Spain. The samples were drawn from two sources: the first 160 participants of the ongoing ImmuneRACE study, and some 1,300 subjects contributed by 6 global collaborators. Where available, HLA class I and class II types were taken from metadata supplied by the sample provider and were not determined by assay-based typing. Nearly every sample came with metadata listing a de-identified subject ID, COVID-19 status, age in years and sex. Subjects who had been exposed to COVID-19, were actively infected with it, or had recovered from it provided the deeply sampled blood TCRbeta repertoires that made up the dataset. The prospective study material was composed of cDNA or gDNA derived from T cells, B-cell-depleted T cells, or PBMCs. The repertoires were made available in a free public database intended to serve as a resource for research on the immune response to SARS-CoV-2.

TCRbeta CDR3 regions were amplified from genomic DNA using the immunoSEQ Assay, a bias-controlled multiplex PCR. The authors' analysis ran thus. The number of nucleated cells in each sample was estimated from the amplification of reference gene primers within the assay. Sequence reads were collapsed and filtered to measure the absolute abundance of every unique TCRbeta CDR3 rearrangement. Productive Simpson clonality was computed per sample as the square root of Simpson's diversity index over productive rearrangements. Sourced from immuneACCESS, this table was stored by TCRdb with only in-frame sequences that have V and J called. A share of the clones is absent; for the studies checked, an unresolved V gene accounts for under half, and the remainder has no known explanation. V and J calls and clone size come straight from that table; D and trimming were deduced from the DNA. For this sample the table gives about 430,000 clones, of which about 88% were detected only once. Roughly 1.4% of the sample comes from the top ten.

What the research found in general, with its limitations: Clinical and demographic metadata were provided uncurated, with the amount varying by source and participant.

In the prospective study, participants were 18 to 89 years old, resided in fewer than 25 geographic areas of the United States, and were enrolled through a virtual design. In the prospective study, participants were assigned to cohorts based on the clinical history participants reported in a screening survey and a study questionnaire. Exposed participants had been in contact, within 2 weeks of entering the study, with a person who had a PCR-confirmed or clinician-diagnosed case of COVID-19. In the prospective study, mobile phlebotomists collected whole blood, serum and a nasopharyngeal or oropharyngeal swab from each participant. Additional blood draws and questionnaires over an approximately 2-month period could optionally be provided by prospective study participants. Blood samples from the prospective study were shipped frozen or at room temperature prior to DNA extraction. Sequences were obtained from PBMCs or T cells enriched from blood (not recorded which). The TCR comes from a woman aged 18-35 years who had been exposed to COVID-19.

The CDR3 has the sequence CASSETGGLIYGYTF. The DNA sequence is given as TGTGCCAGCAGCGAGACAGGGGGGCTAATCTATGGCTACACCTTC. Here the chain combines TRBV6-5 and TRBJ1-2; TRBD1 lines up with 9 middle nucleotides. At the junction V is shortened by 6 bases and J by 4 bases; bases outside the gene matches: 9. From its cysteine to its phenylalanine, the CDR3 spans 15 amino acids. The DNA shown is the 45-base CDR3, in frame from base 1. Taken from the germline V gene, the CDR1 and CDR2 loops are MNHEY and SVGAGI.